This T cell receptor (beta chain) emerged from a study of human T cells and chemical hapten exposure. The time point: patch test 1, 2 weeks after DPC sensitization. Treatment noted: therapeutic diphenylcyclopropenone sensitization with weekly scalp DPC. TCRdb re-called the RACE reads with MiXCR, one entry per CDR3 protein. This sample has 75,000 to 100,000 distinct CDR3 sequences, with 9.5% to 15% found just once. Germline V gene sequence: CDR1 LGHNA, CDR2 YSLEER. Trimming shortened V by 0 bases and J by 8 bases, and 14 bases separated the two germline ends. This CDR3 region has 15 residues. Note on this clonotype: Its matching antigen is unknown.

Study-wide points: It was expanded TCRs that formed significantly more large CDR3 similarity clusters than controls did.

The source is a woman in her thirties or forties with alopecia areata. Some clones in this sample may be carry-over from other donors' samples. Sequencing used whole blood, obtained in connection with sensitization to the hapten diphenylcyclopropenone (DPC). The chain is built from TRBV4-3 and TRBJ2-1; weak D call: TRBD2 (5 bases). The CDR3 DNA sequence: TGCGCCAGCAGCCAAGATCGGATCGGGGTCGATGAGCAGTTCTTC. Translating gives CASSQDRIGVDEQFF.